This TCR beta chain appears in the sequencing data of a study of blood T cell repertoires in COVID-19. V dropped 3 bases and J dropped 7 bases, with 13 bases sitting between them. CDR3 length equals 15 residues. The germline gives CDR1 SGHAT, CDR2 FQNNGV. In the original processing: For nucleated cells, counts were estimated from reference gene primer amplification. TCRdb keeps only in-frame clones here, not all; method: immunoSEQ multiplex PCR. The V and J calls and clone size were taken over from that table, and D and trimming were inferred from the DNA. The repertoire holds approximately 90,000 clones, around 87% seen once, with under 8% in the top ten.

This clonotype was sampled from a human donor with acute or convalescent COVID-19. The donor label of this sample is uncertain. The chain employs TRBV11-2 and TRBJ1-6; D possibly corresponds to TRBD1 (6 bases). The sample comprised peripheral blood. The CDR3 loop reads CASSFQGQRNSPLHF. The CDR3 coding sequence is TGTGCCAGCAGCTTTCAAGGACAGCGGAATTCACCCCTCCACTTT.